This passage covers 7 T cell receptor beta chains from one sample sequenced in a study of T-cell reconstitution after alpha-beta-depleted transplantation in children. Molecular barcoding with unique molecular identifiers was used for the TCRbeta library. Each CDR3 protein gets one entry after TCRdb re-called the PCR reads with MiXCR. The sample lists over 150,000 distinct CDR3 sequences; more than 14% were seen once. Here the sequenced sample was PBMCs from the stem cell graft donor, taken from the stem cell graft. These receptors all come from a human donor who donated a stem cell graft to a child with acute lymphoblastic leukemia.

The sample holds many counts of this clonotype. V usage is TRBV6-2 or TRBV6-3 and J usage is TRBJ2-3; possibly TRBD2 for D (6 bases). Germline CDR1 MNHEY, CDR2 SVGEGT. Deletions cut 2 bases from V and 3 bases from J, with 15 bases between. The CDR3 runs to 16 residues. The CDR3 nucleotides read TGTGCCAGCAGTTACGCGGGACCGATCGGTACAGATACGCAGTATTTT. Translated, it gives CASSYAGPIGTDTQYF.

Concerning this clonotype itself: This may arise from a read error, as a much more abundant clone is one base away. The rearrangement uses TRBV5-1 and TRBJ2-1; TRBD2 aligns across 12 bases. Germline CDR1 reads SGHRS; CDR2 reads YFSETQ. The CDR3 length is 17 residues. CDR3 nucleotides: TGCGCCAGCAGCTTTCCCCTAGCGGGAGGGCCAGGCAATGAGCACTTCTTC. Translating it yields CASSFPLAGGPGNEHFF.

The chain couples TRBV5-1 to TRBJ1-2; D gene uncertain. Germline V CDR1 and CDR2: SGHRS, YFSETQ. The CDR3 has 17 residues. V lost 0 bases and J lost 4, with 19 bases in between. The CDR3 here is CASSLGPSATTTYGYTF. The CDR3 DNA reads as TGCGCCAGCAGCTTGGGGCCCTCGGCGACCACAACCTATGGCTACACCTTC. Full variable domain (missing parts from reference TRBV5-1 and TRBJ1-2): KAGVTQTPRYLIKTRGQQVTLSCSPISGHRSVSWYQQTPGQGLQFLFEYFSETQRNKGNFPGRFSGRQFSNSRSEMNVSTLELGDSALYLCASSLGPSATTTYGYTFGSGTRLTVV.

The sample holds many counts of this clonotype. This CDR3 is CASSYLGSPLHF. The CDR3 coding sequence is TGTGCCAGCAGTTACTTAGGTTCACCCCTCCACTTT. The chain combines TRBV12-3 or TRBV12-4 with TRBJ1-6; D unclear. V gave up 4 bases and J gave up 9 bases, with 7 bases separating them. CDR3 length equals 12 residues.

The CDR3 protein is CASSLRTGLSYTF. The CDR3 region has the DNA TGTGCCAGCAGTTTGCGGACAGGTTTGTCCTACACCTTC. The V call is TRBV27, the J call TRBJ1-2, with 7 bases aligning to TRBD1. CDR3 length: 13 amino acids. The V gene's germline CDR1 is MNHEY and CDR2 SMNVEV (reference sequence). The V segment lost 3 bases and the J segment 10 bases; nucleotides outside the gene matches: 8.

This clonotype was seen ten or more times. This sequence joins TRBV5-1 and TRBJ1-1, with 8 bases matching TRBD1. The trim removed 3 bases at V and 4 bases at J, leaving 11 bases unmatched. The V gene's germline CDR1 is SGHRS and CDR2 YFSETQ. This CDR3 is 16 amino acids long. The CDR3 DNA reads as TGCGCCAGCAGCTCTGGGACAGGAGTTAGGAGCACTGAAGCTTTCTTT. It encodes CASSSGTGVRSTEAFF.

At least ten counts were recorded for this clonotype. CDR3 DNA: TGTGCCAGCAGCCCTCGACAGGCGGATACAAATCAGCCCCAGCATTTT. It codes for CASSPRQADTNQPQHF. The J gene is TRBJ1-5, the V gene TRBV7-8, with a weak D call TRBD1 (6 bases). Germline CDR1 reads SGHVS; CDR2 reads FQNEAQ. V lost 5 bases and J 4 bases, leaving 18 bases between the germline ends. The CDR3 extends over 16 amino acids.